Listed below are T cell receptor beta chains from one sample, sequenced in a study of blood T cell repertoires in COVID-19. Here immunoSEQ multiplex PCR was the method, and the copy in TCRdb shows in-frame clones only, minus some. Of about 230,000 clones detected, approximately 82% appear once; the ten largest clones hold 2% to 3%. The sequenced sample was peripheral blood. Receptors originate from a woman in her 70s with active or convalescent COVID-19. The CDR3 runs from the conserved cysteine through the conserved F or W. A D gene is named only where the DNA matches it firmly. Size is stated for part of the rows, as once, few or many counts, or as a class when the clone is expanded.

once	TRBV12-3/TRBV12-4	TRBD1	13	TRBJ1-1	CASSLQGGTEAFF	TGTGCCAGCAGTCTACAGGGGGGAACTGAAGCTTTCTTT
once	TRBV29-1	NA	13	TRBJ2-7	CSVGSPGTGEQYF	TGCAGCGTTGGGTCCCCAGGAACGGGGGAGCAGTACTTC
NA	TRBV3-1/TRBV3-2	NA	16	TRBJ1-3	CASSSRRATTGNTIYF	TGTGCCAGCAGTTCTCGCAGGGCAACTACTGGAAACACCATATATTTT
NA	TRBV5-1	NA	15	TRBJ2-1	CASSLTAGSYNEQFF	TGCGCCAGCAGCTTGACAGCCGGCTCCTACAATGAGCAGTTCTTC
NA	TRBV5-4	NA	16	TRBJ2-1	CASSLESQGGSNEQFF	TGTGCCAGCAGCTTGGAGAGTCAGGGTGGAAGCAATGAGCAGTTCTTC
NA	TRBV7-3	NA	14	TRBJ2-3	CASSLASAHSTQYF	TGTGCCAGCAGCTTAGCCAGCGCCCACTCAACGCAGTATTTT
NA	TRBV9	TRBD2	15	TRBJ2-7	CASSVVSSGPYEQYF	TGTGCCAGCAGCGTAGTTAGTAGCGGGCCCTACGAGCAGTACTTC
NA	TRBV6-2/TRBV6-3	NA	17	TRBJ2-1	CASSPTRDSSGVNEQFF	TGTGCCAGCAGCCCTACCAGGGACAGCTCGGGGGTCAATGAGCAGTTCTTC
NA	TRBV29-1	NA	13	TRBJ2-5	CSVDSGVQETQYF	TGCAGCGTTGACTCAGGGGTCCAAGAGACCCAGTACTTC
once	TRBV5-4	TRBD2	14	TRBJ2-3	CASSLREGTDTQYF	TGTGCCAGCAGCTTGCGGGAGGGGACAGATACGCAGTATTTT
NA	TRBV3-1/TRBV3-2	TRBD2	16	TRBJ2-3	CASSQRRTSGTDTQYF	TGTGCCAGCAGCCAACGGCGGACTAGCGGCACAGATACGCAGTATTTT
NA	TRBV29-1	NA	13	TRBJ1-4	CSVVGRTNEKLFF	TGCAGCGTTGTTGGCAGAACTAATGAAAAACTGTTTTTT
NA	TRBV5-4	NA	14	TRBJ1-2	CASRLMGLNYGYTF	TGTGCCAGCCGTCTCATGGGGCTTAACTATGGCTACACCTTC
NA	TRBV5-8	NA	13	TRBJ2-7	CASSSKAAYEQYF	TGTGCCAGCAGCTCGAAGGCGGCCTACGAGCAGTACTTC
NA	TRBV5-1	TRBD1	13	TRBJ1-6	CASRNRGDSPLHF	TGCGCCAGCAGGAACAGGGGCGATTCACCCCTCCACTTT
NA	TRBV7-3	TRBD2	15	TRBJ2-5	CASSLSSGGAGTQYF	TGTGCCAGCAGCTTATCGAGCGGGGGGGCCGGGACCCAGTACTTC
NA	TRBV29-1	TRBD2	14	TRBJ2-3	CSARTSGTTDTQYF	TGCAGCGCCCGAACTAGCGGGACAACAGATACGCAGTATTTT
once	TRBV6-5	TRBD1	14	TRBJ1-3	CASSPGTGGNTIYF	TGTGCCAGCAGCCCCGGGACAGGAGGAAACACCATATATTTT
NA	TRBV3-1/TRBV3-2	TRBD1	18	TRBJ1-2	CASSHILGQGSANYGYTF	TGTGCCAGCAGCCACATCCTAGGACAGGGGTCAGCTAACTATGGCTACACCTTC
NA	TRBV2	NA	14	TRBJ1-4	CASPGRGANEKLFF	TGTGCCAGCCCGGGCCGGGGAGCTAATGAAAAACTGTTTTTT
NA	TRBV5-5	NA	16	TRBJ2-1	CASSWGSGNSYNEQFF	TGTGCCAGCAGCTGGGGTAGCGGAAACTCCTACAATGAGCAGTTCTTC
once	TRBV5-1	TRBD2	15	TRBJ2-5	CASSSSGGVQETQYF	TGCGCCAGCAGCTCCTCGGGAGGGGTCCAAGAGACCCAGTACTTC
NA	TRBV19	NA	10	TRBJ2-1	CARVRNEQFF	TGTGCCAGGGTGCGGAATGAGCAGTTCTTC
NA	TRBV3-1/TRBV3-2	TRBD1	11	TRBJ2-1	CASSHGQGQFF	TGTGCCAGCAGCCACGGACAGGGGCAGTTCTTC
NA	TRBV3-1/TRBV3-2	TRBD2	18	TRBJ2-1	CASSREGTSGSGDNEQFF	TGTGCCAGCAGCCGAGAGGGGACTAGCGGGAGCGGGGACAATGAGCAGTTCTTC
NA	TRBV6-5	TRBD1	14	TRBJ1-2	CASSLDRERYGYTF	TGTGCCAGCAGCTTGGACAGGGAGAGGTATGGCTACACCTTC
NA	TRBV9	NA	13	TRBJ1-2	CASSSQVLYGYTF	TGTGCCAGCAGCAGTCAGGTACTCTATGGCTACACCTTC
NA	TRBV15	TRBD1	17	TRBJ2-5	CATSRGHPGGSTETQYF	TGTGCCACCAGCAGAGGGCACCCAGGGGGCTCGACAGAGACCCAGTACTTC
NA	TRBV10-1	NA	13	TRBJ1-1	CASSDSGYTEAFF	TGCGCCAGCAGTGATTCCGGGTACACTGAAGCTTTCTTT
NA	TRBV27	TRBD1	16	TRBJ2-2	CASRRTLGTGSGELFF	TGTGCCAGCAGACGGACACTAGGGACAGGGTCCGGGGAGCTGTTTTTT
NA	TRBV4-3	TRBD1	15	TRBJ1-6	CASGSKTGGGSPLHF	TGCGCCAGCGGAAGTAAAACAGGGGGCGGATCACCCCTCCACTTT
NA	TRBV5-1	NA	15	TRBJ2-7	CASSLVQGGIDEQYF	TGCGCCAGCAGCTTGGTACAGGGTGGAATCGACGAGCAGTACTTC
NA	TRBV7-8	NA	20	TRBJ1-3	CASSLRRSESLEGSGNTIYF	TGTGCCAGCAGCTTACGCAGAAGTGAGAGCTTAGAGGGCTCTGGAAACACCATATATTTT
once	TRBV10-2	NA	11	TRBJ2-2	CASMAAGELFF	TGCGCCAGCATGGCAGCCGGGGAGCTGTTTTTT
NA	TRBV5-1	NA	14	TRBJ2-7	CASSLVQGPYEQYF	TGCGCCAGCAGCTTGGTTCAGGGGCCTTACGAGCAGTACTTC
once	TRBV30	NA	12	TRBJ2-5	CAWSTDRETQYF	TGTGCCTGGAGTACAGACAGAGAGACCCAGTACTTC
NA	TRBV12-3/TRBV12-4	NA	12	TRBJ1-6	CASRLLDSPLHF	TGTGCCAGCAGACTACTCGATTCACCCCTCCACTTT
NA	TRBV9	NA	16	TRBJ2-2	CASSVSGLSNTGELFF	TGTGCCAGCAGCGTTAGTGGGCTTTCGAACACCGGGGAGCTGTTTTTT
once	TRBV12-5	NA	14	TRBJ2-1	CASASNEAPNEQFF	TGTGCTAGTGCTTCGAATGAAGCTCCCAATGAGCAGTTCTTC
few	TRBV4-2	NA	14	TRBJ1-1	CASSLEVGLTEAFF	TGTGCCAGCAGCCTGGAGGTCGGATTGACTGAAGCTTTCTTT
NA	TRBV24-1	TRBD1	15	TRBJ2-1	CATSYTGTDYNEQFF	TGTGCCACCAGTTATACCGGGACAGATTACAATGAGCAGTTCTTC
NA	TRBV25-1	TRBD2	14	TRBJ2-7	CASSRTSGSYEQYF	TGTGCCAGCAGTCGTACTAGCGGGTCCTACGAGCAGTACTTC
NA	TRBV30	TRBD2	14	TRBJ2-7	CAWKGNGGAGEQYF	TGTGCCTGGAAGGGTAACGGGGGGGCCGGAGAGCAGTACTTC
few	TRBV11-2	TRBD1	17	TRBJ1-2	CASSFGTGTGANYGYTF	TGTGCCAGCAGCTTCGGGACAGGGACCGGGGCTAACTATGGCTACACCTTC
few	TRBV18	TRBD1	16	TRBJ1-2	CASSPQQGEDNYGYTF	TGTGCCAGCTCACCACAGCAGGGGGAGGATAACTATGGCTACACCTTC
NA	TRBV6-4	NA	13	TRBJ1-1	CASSGTWNTEAFF	TGTGCCAGCAGTGGAACATGGAACACTGAAGCTTTCTTT
NA	TRBV7-2	NA	16	TRBJ2-2	CASSLLGGSVPGELFF	TGTGCCAGCAGCTTACTTGGAGGGAGTGTCCCCGGGGAGCTGTTTTTT
NA	TRBV12-5	TRBD1	14	TRBJ1-2	CASGLGTGAGGYTF	TGTGCTAGTGGTTTGGGGACAGGGGCGGGTGGCTACACCTTC
NA	TRBV9	TRBD1	16	TRBJ1-1	CASSGQTQGGGTEAFF	TGTGCCAGCAGCGGACAGACCCAGGGGGGAGGCACTGAAGCTTTCTTT
once	TRBV28	NA	12	TRBJ1-2	CASSLWGGGYTF	TGTGCCAGCAGTTTATGGGGGGGTGGCTACACCTTC
NA	TRBV6-5	NA	14	TRBJ1-4	CASSFGQQNEKLFF	TGTGCCAGCAGTTTCGGACAGCAAAATGAAAAACTGTTTTTT
NA	TRBV6-5	TRBD1	14	TRBJ1-5	CASSRTGGGQPQHF	TGTGCCAGCAGCCGGACAGGGGGGGGTCAGCCCCAGCATTTT
NA	TRBV7-9	NA	13	TRBJ2-7	CASSSTPNYEQYF	TGTGCCAGCAGCTCTACCCCAAACTACGAGCAGTACTTC